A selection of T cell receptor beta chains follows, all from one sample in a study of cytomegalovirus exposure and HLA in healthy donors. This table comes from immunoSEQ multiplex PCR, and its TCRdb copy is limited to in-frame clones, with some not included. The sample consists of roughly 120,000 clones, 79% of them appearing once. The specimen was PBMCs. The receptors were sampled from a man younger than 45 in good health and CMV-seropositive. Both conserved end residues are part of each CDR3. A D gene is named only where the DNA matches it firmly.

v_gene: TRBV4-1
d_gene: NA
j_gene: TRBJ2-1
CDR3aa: CASSRSREQFF

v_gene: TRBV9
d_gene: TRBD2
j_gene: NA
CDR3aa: CASSGGTSGGYEQYF

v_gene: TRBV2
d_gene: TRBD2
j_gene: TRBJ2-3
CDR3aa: CASRGTSGGVADTQYF

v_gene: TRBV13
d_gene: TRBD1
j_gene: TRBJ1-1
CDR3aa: CASSTQGAEAFF

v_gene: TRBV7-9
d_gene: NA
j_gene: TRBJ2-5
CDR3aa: CSSSLKVGRQETQYF

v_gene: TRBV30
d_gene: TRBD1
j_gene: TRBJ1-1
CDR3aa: CACYSQGAQPEAFF

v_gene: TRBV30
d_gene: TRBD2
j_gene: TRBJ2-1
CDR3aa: CASALGGLADYNEQFF

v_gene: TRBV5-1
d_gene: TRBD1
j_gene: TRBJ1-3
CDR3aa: CASSLEGQGFGNTIYF

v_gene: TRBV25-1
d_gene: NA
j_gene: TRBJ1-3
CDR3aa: CASSESYSGNTIYF

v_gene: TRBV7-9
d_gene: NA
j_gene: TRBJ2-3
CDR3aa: CASSPIKPSTDTQYF

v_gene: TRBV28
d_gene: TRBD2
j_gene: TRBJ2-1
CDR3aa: CASSLRLWASGGSENEQFF

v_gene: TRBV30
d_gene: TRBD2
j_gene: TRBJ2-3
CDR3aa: CAWTRRWTSGGAESTDTQYF

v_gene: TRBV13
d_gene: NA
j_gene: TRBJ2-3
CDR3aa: CASSRRGGVQTSTDTQYF

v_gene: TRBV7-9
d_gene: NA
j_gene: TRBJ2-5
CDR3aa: CSSSSFAPTEHQETQYF

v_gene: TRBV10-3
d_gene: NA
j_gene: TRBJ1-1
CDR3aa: CAISEGWTNTEAFF

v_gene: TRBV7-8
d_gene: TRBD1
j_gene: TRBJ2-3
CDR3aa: CASSLPPGGATDTQYF